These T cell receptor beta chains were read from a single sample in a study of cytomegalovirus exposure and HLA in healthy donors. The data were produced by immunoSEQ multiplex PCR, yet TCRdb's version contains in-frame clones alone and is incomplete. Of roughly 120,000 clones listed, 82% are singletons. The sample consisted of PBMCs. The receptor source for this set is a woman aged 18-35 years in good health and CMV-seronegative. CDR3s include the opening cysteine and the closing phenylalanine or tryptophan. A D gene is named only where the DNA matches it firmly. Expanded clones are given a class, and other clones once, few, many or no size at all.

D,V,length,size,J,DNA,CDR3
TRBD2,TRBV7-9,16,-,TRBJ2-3,TGTGCCAGCAGCTTACCAGCGGGGACTAACACAGATACGCAGTATTTT,CASSLPAGTNTDTQYF
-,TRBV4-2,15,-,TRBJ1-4,TGTGCCAGCAGCCAAGAACTAGGCAGAAATGAAAAACTGTTTTTT,CASSQELGRNEKLFF
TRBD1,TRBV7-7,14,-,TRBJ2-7,TGTGCTGGCATCCCAGGGGACAGGGTATACGAGCAGTACTTC,CAGIPGDRVYEQYF
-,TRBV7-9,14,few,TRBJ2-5,TGTGCCAGCAGCTTAGACAGCTTAATTGAGACCCAGTACTTC,CASSLDSLIETQYF
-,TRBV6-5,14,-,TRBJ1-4,TGTGCCAGCAGTTACAACCAGTTAAATGAAAAACTGTTTTTT,CASSYNQLNEKLFF
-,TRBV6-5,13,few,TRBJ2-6,TGTGCCAGCAGCAGCTCTGGGGCCAACGTCCTGACTTTC,CASSSSGANVLTF
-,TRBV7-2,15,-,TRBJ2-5,TGTGCCAGCAGCTTAGTCCAGGGATACCAAGAGACCCAGTACTTC,CASSLVQGYQETQYF
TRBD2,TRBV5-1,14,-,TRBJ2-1,TGCGCCAGCAGCTTGATCAGCGGGATGGATGAGCAGTTCTTC,CASSLISGMDEQFF
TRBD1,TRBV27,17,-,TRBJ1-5,TGTGCCAGCAGTTTATCAGGGGGGACAGGGGCCAATCAGCCCCAGCATTTT,CASSLSGGTGANQPQHF
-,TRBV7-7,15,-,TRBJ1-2,TGTGCCAGCAGCCCCATAGAGAGAACGCTTTATGGCTACACCTTC,CASSPIERTLYGYTF
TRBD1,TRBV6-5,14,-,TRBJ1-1,TGTGCCAGCAGTTACTCCACTCAGGGGGCGCTAGCTTTCTTT,CASSYSTQGALAFF
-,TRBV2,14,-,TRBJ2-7,TGTGCCAGCAGTACGGGACTGTCCTTCTACGAGCAGTACTTC,CASSTGLSFYEQYF
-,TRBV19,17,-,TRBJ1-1,TGTGCCAGTACCCCCTTCCGGGCGGGGACGGGCAACACTGAAGCTTTCTTT,CASTPFRAGTGNTEAFF
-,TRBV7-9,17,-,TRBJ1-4,TGTGCCAGCAGACAGAGTTGGGGGCAAGGTTCGGGTGAAAAACTGTTTTTT,CASRQSWGQGSGEKLFF
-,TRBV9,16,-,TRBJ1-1,TGTGCCAGCAGCCCGAACCTAAGACAGATGAACACTGAAGCTTTCTTT,CASSPNLRQMNTEAFF
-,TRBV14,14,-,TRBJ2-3,TGTGCCAGCAGCCAAAATCCTATGGTGGATACGCAGTATTTT,CASSQNPMVDTQYF
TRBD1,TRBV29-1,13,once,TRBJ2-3,TGCAGCGTCCGGGACAGGGGGCGAGATACGCAGTATTTT,CSVRDRGRDTQYF
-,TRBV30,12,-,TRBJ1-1,TGTGCCTGGGAAGAGGCGAACACTGAAGCTTTCTTT,CAWEEANTEAFF
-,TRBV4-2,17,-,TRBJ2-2,TGTGCCAGCAGCCAAGAAATTCGGCTAGCGAACACCGGGGAGCTGTTTTTT,CASSQEIRLANTGELFF
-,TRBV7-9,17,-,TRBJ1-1,TGTGCCAGCAGCATATCAAAGAATAGGGACACCCGGGCTGAAGCTTTCTTT,CASSISKNRDTRAEAFF
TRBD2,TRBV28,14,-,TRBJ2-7,TGTGCCAGCATTAAGCGGGAGGGTGGGTACGAGCAGTACTTC,CASIKREGGYEQYF
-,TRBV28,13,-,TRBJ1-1,TGTGCCAGCAGCACCATCACAGGCTTTGAAGCTTTCTTT,CASSTITGFEAFF
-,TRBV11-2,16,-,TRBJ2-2,TGTGCCAGCAGTTCCGGGACTTTACTCACCGGTGGGGAGCTGTTTTTT,CASSSGTLLTGGELFF
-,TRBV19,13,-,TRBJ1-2,TGTGCCAGTAGTATCCCAGGACAGTTTGGCTACACCTTC,CASSIPGQFGYTF
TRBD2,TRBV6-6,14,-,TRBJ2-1,TGTGCCAGCAGGCCTGCGGGAGGGGCTGGTGAGCAGTTCTTC,CASRPAGGAGEQFF
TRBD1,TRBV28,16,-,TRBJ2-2,TGTGCCAGCAGTTCCCCCCGACAGGGATACACCGGGGAGCTGTTTTTT,CASSSPRQGYTGELFF
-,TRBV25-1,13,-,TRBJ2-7,TGTGCCAGCAGTTCCACAGGTTCCTACGAGCAGTACTTC,CASSSTGSYEQYF
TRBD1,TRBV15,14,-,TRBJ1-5,TGTGCCACCAGCAGCGACAGGGAAAATCAGCCCCAGCATTTT,CATSSDRENQPQHF
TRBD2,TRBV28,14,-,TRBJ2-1,TGTGCCAGCAGTCTCCCTCGAGCGGGAGCTCTCCAGTTCTTC,CASSLPRAGALQFF
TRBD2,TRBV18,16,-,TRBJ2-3,TGTGCCAGCTCACCACCGGGAGGGGCCACCACAGATACGCAGTATTTT,CASSPPGGATTDTQYF
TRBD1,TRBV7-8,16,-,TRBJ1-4,TGTGCCAGCAGCCGTCGACGGACAGGATTAAATGAAAAACTGTTTTTT,CASSRRRTGLNEKLFF
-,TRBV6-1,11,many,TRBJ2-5,TGTGCCAGCATGAGGCAGGAGACCCAGTACTTC,CASMRQETQYF
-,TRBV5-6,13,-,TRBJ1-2,TGTGCCAGCAGCCTGGAACAGGACTATGGCTACACCTTC,CASSLEQDYGYTF
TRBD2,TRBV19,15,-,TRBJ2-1,TGTGCCAGTAGTAGTTCCCCCAGCGGGAGGGGTGAGCAGTTCTTC,CASSSSPSGRGEQFF
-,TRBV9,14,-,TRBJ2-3,TGTGCCAGCAGCGTAGTGACAGTCACAGATACGCAGTATTTT,CASSVVTVTDTQYF
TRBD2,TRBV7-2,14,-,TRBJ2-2,TGTGCCAGCACCCAAAGCGGGATTACCGGGGAGCTGTTTTTT,CASTQSGITGELFF
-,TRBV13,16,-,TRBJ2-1,TGTGCCAGCAGACCAAGCGGGTTTAGCTCCTACAATGAGCAGTTCTTC,CASRPSGFSSYNEQFF
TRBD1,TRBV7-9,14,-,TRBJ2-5,TGTGCCAGCAGCCCGGGACAGGGCAGGGAGACCCAGTACTTC,CASSPGQGRETQYF
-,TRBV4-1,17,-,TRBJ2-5,TGCGCCAGCAGCCAAGGACGAGGTGGTCAGGGGGGAGAGACCCAGTACTTC,CASSQGRGGQGGETQYF
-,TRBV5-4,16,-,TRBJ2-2,TGTGCCAGCAGCTCCCTTAGCGCACGAAACACCGGGGAGCTGTTTTTT,CASSSLSARNTGELFF
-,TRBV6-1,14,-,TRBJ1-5,TGTGCCACCCAGCAGGACAGCTACAATCAGCCCCAGCATTTT,CATQQDSYNQPQHF
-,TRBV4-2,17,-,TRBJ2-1,TGTGCCAGCAGCCAAGAATTGGAGGGAGGATTCTACAATGAGCAGTTCTTC,CASSQELEGGFYNEQFF
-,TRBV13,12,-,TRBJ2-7,TGTGCCAGCAGCTTGAGCTCCTACGAGCAGTACTTC,CASSLSSYEQYF
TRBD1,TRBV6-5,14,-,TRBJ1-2,TGTGCCAGCGGCCAGGAACAGGGGTCCCATGGCTACACCTTC,CASGQEQGSHGYTF
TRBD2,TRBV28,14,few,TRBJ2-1,TGTGCCAGCAGTCTCTCGGGAGGGTTCACTGAGCAGTTCTTC,CASSLSGGFTEQFF
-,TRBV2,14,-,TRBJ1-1,TGTGCCAGCAGCCAGCTTGCGGGAGGCACTGAAGCTTTCTTT,CASSQLAGGTEAFF
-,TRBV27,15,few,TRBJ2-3,TGTGCCAGCAGTTTACGGGGTTTGGGCACAGATACGCAGTATTTT,CASSLRGLGTDTQYF
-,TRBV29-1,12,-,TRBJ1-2,TGCAGCGGTCGGTTCCAAACGGGAGGCTACACCTTC,CSGRFQTGGYTF
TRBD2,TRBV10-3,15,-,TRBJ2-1,TGTGCCATCTCTGCGACTAGCGGGAGACTCAATGAGCAGTTCTTC,CAISATSGRLNEQFF
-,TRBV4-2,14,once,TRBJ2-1,TGTGCCAGCGCCCACAGGGAATCCTACAATGAGCAGTTCTTC,CASAHRESYNEQFF
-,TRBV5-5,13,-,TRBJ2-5,TGTGCCAGCAGCTTGGTCACGGAGAGGACCCAGTACTTC,CASSLVTERTQYF
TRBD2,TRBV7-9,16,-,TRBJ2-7,TGTGCCAGCAGCCGGAGGAGTAGCGGGATGGAGTACGAGCAGTACTTC,CASSRRSSGMEYEQYF
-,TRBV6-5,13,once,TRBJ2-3,TGTGCCAGCAGTCAGGCCTCCCCAGATACGCAGTATTTT,CASSQASPDTQYF
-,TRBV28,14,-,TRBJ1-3,TGTGCCAGCAGTTTAAGTTTTACAGGAAACACCATATATTTT,CASSLSFTGNTIYF
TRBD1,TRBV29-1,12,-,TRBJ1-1,TGCAGCGTCTGGGACAGGAACACTGAAGCTTTCTTT,CSVWDRNTEAFF
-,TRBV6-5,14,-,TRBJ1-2,TGTGCCAGCAGTTCCTTCCTGGGAGGGTTGGACTACACCTTC,CASSSFLGGLDYTF
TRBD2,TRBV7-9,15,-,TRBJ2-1,TGTGCCAGCAGCTTAAGAAGCGGGAGTTGGGATGAGCAGTTCTTC,CASSLRSGSWDEQFF
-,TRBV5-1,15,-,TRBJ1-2,TGCGCCAGCAGCTTCGAGGGTGCCACGGACTATGGCTACACCTTC,CASSFEGATDYGYTF
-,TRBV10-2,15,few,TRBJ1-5,TGCGCCAGCAGTGAGGGGAGGGGGAAACTACAGCCCCAGCATTTT,CASSEGRGKLQPQHF
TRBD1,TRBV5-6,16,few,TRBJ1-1,TGTGCCAGCAGCTTGGTGGGTGATAGGGGGCACGGTGAAGCTTTCTTT,CASSLVGDRGHGEAFF